This TCR beta chain is from a study of shared clonotypes between healthy human individuals. Study-level points and caveats: Relative to clonotypes present in all four donors, those not shared had lower generation probabilities.

Using immunoSEQ multiplex PCR, the repertoire was profiled, and TCRdb retains in-frame clones only, with some absent. The data show a few million clones, approximately 90% seen once. CDR3 length: 13 residues. V was shortened by 2 bases and J by 5 bases, with 10 bases between the two germline ends. CDR1 is SGDLS and CDR2 is YYNGEE in the germline V gene. Memory CD4+ cells were the fraction left after CD45RA+ naive selection. Note on this clone: Its specificity is unknown. The same CDR3 can be traced to other DNA sequences in this sample.

V is TRBV9 and J is TRBJ2-5, with D tentatively TRBD1 or TRBD2 (5 bases each). Sequenced material: naive CD4+ T cells sorted from blood. The subset here: CD45RA+ positively selected. The TCR was taken from a man aged 18 to 30 in good health. In nucleotides, the CDR3 is TGTGCCAGCAGCGTGGGACCGAGGGAGACCCAGTACTTC. Residues: CASSVGPRETQYF.